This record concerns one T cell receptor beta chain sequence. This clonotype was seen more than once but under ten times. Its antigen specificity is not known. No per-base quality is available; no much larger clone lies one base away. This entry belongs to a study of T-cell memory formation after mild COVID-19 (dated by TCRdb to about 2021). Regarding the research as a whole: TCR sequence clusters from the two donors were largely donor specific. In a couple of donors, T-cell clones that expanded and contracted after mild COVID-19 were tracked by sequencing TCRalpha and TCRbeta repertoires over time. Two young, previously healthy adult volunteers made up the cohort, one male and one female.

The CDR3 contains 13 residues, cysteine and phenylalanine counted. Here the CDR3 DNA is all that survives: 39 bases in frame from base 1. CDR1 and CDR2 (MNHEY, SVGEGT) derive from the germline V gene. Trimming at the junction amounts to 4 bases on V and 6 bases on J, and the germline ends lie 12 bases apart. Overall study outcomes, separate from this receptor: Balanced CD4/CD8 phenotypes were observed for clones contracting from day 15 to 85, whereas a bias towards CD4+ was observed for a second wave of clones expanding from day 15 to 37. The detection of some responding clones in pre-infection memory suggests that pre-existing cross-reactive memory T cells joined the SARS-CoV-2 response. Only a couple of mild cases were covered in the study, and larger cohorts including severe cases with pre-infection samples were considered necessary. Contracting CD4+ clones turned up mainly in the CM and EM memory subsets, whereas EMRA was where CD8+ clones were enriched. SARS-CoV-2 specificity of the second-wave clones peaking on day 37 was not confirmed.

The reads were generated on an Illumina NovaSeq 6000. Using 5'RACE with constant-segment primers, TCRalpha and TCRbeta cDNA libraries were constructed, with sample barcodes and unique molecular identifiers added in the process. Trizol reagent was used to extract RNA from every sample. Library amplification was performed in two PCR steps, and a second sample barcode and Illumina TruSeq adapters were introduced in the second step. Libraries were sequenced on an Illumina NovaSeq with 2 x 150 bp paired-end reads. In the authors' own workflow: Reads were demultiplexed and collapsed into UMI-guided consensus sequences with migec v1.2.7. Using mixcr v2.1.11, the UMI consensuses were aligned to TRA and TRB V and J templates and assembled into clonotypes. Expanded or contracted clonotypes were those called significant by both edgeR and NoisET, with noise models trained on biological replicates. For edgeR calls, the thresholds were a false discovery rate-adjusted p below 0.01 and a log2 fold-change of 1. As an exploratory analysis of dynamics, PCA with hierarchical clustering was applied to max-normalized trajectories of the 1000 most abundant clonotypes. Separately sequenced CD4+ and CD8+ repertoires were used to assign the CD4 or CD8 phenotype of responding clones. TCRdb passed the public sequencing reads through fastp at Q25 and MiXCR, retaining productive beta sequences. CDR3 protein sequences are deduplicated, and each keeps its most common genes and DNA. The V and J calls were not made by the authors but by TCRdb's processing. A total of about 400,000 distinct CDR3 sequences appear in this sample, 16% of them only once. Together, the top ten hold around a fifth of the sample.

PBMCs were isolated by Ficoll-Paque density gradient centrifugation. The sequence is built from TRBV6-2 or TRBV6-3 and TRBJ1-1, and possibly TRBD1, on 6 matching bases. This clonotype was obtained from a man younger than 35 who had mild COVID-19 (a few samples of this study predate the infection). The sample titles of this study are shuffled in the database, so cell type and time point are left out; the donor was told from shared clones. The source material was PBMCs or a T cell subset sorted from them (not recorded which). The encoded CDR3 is CASSSRGYSEAFF. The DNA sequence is TGTGCCAGCAGTTCAAGGGGGTACTCTGAAGCTTTCTTT.